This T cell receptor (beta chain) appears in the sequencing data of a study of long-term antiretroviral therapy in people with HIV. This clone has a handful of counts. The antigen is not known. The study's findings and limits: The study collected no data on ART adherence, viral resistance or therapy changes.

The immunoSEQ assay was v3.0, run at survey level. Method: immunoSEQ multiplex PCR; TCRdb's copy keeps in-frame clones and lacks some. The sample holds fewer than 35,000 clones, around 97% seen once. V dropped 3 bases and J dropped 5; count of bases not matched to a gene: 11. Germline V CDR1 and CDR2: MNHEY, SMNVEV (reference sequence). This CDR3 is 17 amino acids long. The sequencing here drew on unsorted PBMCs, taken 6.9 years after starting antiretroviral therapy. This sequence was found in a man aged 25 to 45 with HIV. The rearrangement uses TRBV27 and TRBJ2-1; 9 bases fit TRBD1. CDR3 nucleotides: TGTGCCAGCAGTTTTCGTTTGGGACAGGGCGCTCACAATGAGCAGTTCTTC. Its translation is CASSFRLGQGAHNEQFF.